Listed below are T cell receptor beta chains from one sample, sequenced in a study of blood T cell repertoires in COVID-19. Method: immunoSEQ multiplex PCR; TCRdb's copy keeps in-frame clones and lacks some. The sample has over 250,000 clones; about 88% are singletons. Sequencing was carried out using peripheral blood. These receptors were obtained from a woman in her seventies with COVID-19, enrolled during active disease. The CDR3 runs from the conserved cysteine through the conserved F or W. A D gene is named only where the DNA matches it firmly. For some rows the clone size is stated as once, few or many, or as a class when expanded; others skip it.

j_call	clone_size	v_call	cdr3_length	d_call	cdr3_nt	cdr3_aa
TRBJ2-7	few	TRBV27	14	NA	TGTGCCAGCAGTTTAATCGGGAGCTCCTACGAGCAGTACTTC	CASSLIGSSYEQYF
TRBJ1-2	NA	TRBV19	17	NA	TGTGCCAGTAGTCGAAAGACCCCGGGGAGCGCGGACTATGGCTACACCTTC	CASSRKTPGSADYGYTF
TRBJ1-1	few	TRBV4-3	15	NA	TGCGCCAGCAGCCAAGATGGAGACAGAAACACTGAAGCTTTCTTT	CASSQDGDRNTEAFF
TRBJ1-1	once	TRBV27	11	NA	TGTGCCAGCACGGGTGGCTCTGAAGCTTTCTTT	CASTGGSEAFF
TRBJ1-1	NA	TRBV9	15	TRBD1	TGTGCCAGCAGCCCTCGACAGGGCCTAGGGACTGAAGCTTTCTTT	CASSPRQGLGTEAFF
TRBJ1-5	NA	TRBV7-2	15	NA	TGTGCCAGCAGCTTAGATTGGGCAGGGTATCAGCCCCAGCATTTT	CASSLDWAGYQPQHF
TRBJ2-3	NA	TRBV6-1	15	TRBD1	TGTGCCAGCAGTGAGGACAGGCGGCAAATATATACGCAGTATTTT	CASSEDRRQIYTQYF
TRBJ2-6	NA	TRBV2	16	TRBD2	TGTGCCAGCATTGAGCGGGGTAACTCTGGGGCCAACGTCCTGACTTTC	CASIERGNSGANVLTF
TRBJ1-1	NA	TRBV24-1	13	NA	TGTGCCACCGAGGAGGGTAGGGGCACTGAAGCTTTCTTT	CATEEGRGTEAFF
TRBJ2-2	few	TRBV5-4	15	TRBD2	TGTGCCAGCAGCTTGGTTCTAGCGGGCACCGGGGAGCTGTTTTTT	CASSLVLAGTGELFF
TRBJ2-7	NA	TRBV21-1	17	NA	TGTGCCAGCAGCAAGTATAAGAGGGGCAGGGGGTCCTACGAGCAGTACTTC	CASSKYKRGRGSYEQYF
TRBJ2-7	NA	TRBV6-1	15	NA	TGTGCCAGCAGTTTCGAAACAGGAAAACGTATCGAGCAGTACTTC	CASSFETGKRIEQYF
TRBJ2-7	NA	TRBV18	17	TRBD1	TGTGCCAGCTCTGAACTAGGCGGACAGGGCGGTCTGGGGGAGCAGTACTTC	CASSELGGQGGLGEQYF
TRBJ2-7	NA	TRBV5-4	14	TRBD2	TGTGCCAGCAGCCCGAGCGGGGGGAGCTACGAGCAGTACTTC	CASSPSGGSYEQYF
TRBJ2-3	few	TRBV5-8	16	NA	TGTGCCAGCAGCTTGGGGAAACTATACAACACAGATACGCAGTATTTT	CASSLGKLYNTDTQYF
TRBJ1-2	NA	TRBV12-3/TRBV12-4	13	NA	TGTGCCAGCAGTCTCCGGGACTACTATGGCTACACCTTC	CASSLRDYYGYTF
TRBJ1-6	NA	TRBV27	12	NA	TGTGCCAGCAGTTTAGGAGATTCACCCCTCCACTTT	CASSLGDSPLHF
TRBJ1-1	NA	TRBV19	13	NA	TGTGCCAGTAGAGCGGCGGTGGGCACTGAAGCTTTCTTT	CASRAAVGTEAFF
TRBJ2-7	NA	TRBV30	14	TRBD1	TGTGCCTGGAGTGCCGTAGGGGGCCCAGACGAGCAGTACTTC	CAWSAVGGPDEQYF
TRBJ2-7	NA	TRBV4-3	15	TRBD1	TGCGCCAGCAGCCAAGAGCACCCAGGGGGCTACGAGCAGTACTTC	CASSQEHPGGYEQYF
TRBJ1-2	NA	TRBV29-1	13	NA	TGCAGCGTTGGGGGGCCCGGGAAGTATGGCTACACCTTC	CSVGGPGKYGYTF
TRBJ1-5	NA	TRBV15	14	NA	TGTGCCACCAGCAGAGATTCAGGGAATCAGCCCCAGCATTTT	CATSRDSGNQPQHF
TRBJ1-4	NA	TRBV4-1	15	NA	TGCGCCAGCAGCTCGTTCCGAGGAACTAATGAAAAACTGTTTTTT	CASSSFRGTNEKLFF
TRBJ2-3	NA	TRBV7-9	14	NA	TGTGCCAGCAGCTTACCCACAGGGTTGCATACGCAGTATTTT	CASSLPTGLHTQYF
TRBJ1-6	few	TRBV19	14	NA	TGTGCCAGTAGTGCAAGCGGGGGTCAATCACCCCTCCACTTT	CASSASGGQSPLHF
TRBJ2-7	few	TRBV18	15	TRBD2	TGTGCCAGCTCACCCGGACTAGCGGGAGCCTACGAGCAGTACTTC	CASSPGLAGAYEQYF
TRBJ1-6	NA	TRBV4-1	16	NA	TGCGCCAGCAACGATCTAGTAAGCTCCTATAATTCACCCCTCCACTTT	CASNDLVSSYNSPLHF
TRBJ2-7	NA	TRBV23-1	19	NA	TGCGCCAGCAGCCCCTATTCTTGGGGCTTAGGGATAGGCACCTACGAGCAGTACTTC	CASSPYSWGLGIGTYEQYF